A selection of T cell receptor beta chains follows, all from one sample in a study of blood T cell repertoires in COVID-19. Libraries were prepared by immunoSEQ multiplex PCR; TCRdb keeps only in-frame clonotypes and omits some of them. Of about 170,000 clones in the sample, 75% to 90% were seen once. Material for sequencing was PBMCs or T cells enriched from blood (not recorded which). These receptors all come from a woman aged 45-60 years who had recovered from COVID-19. CDR3s include the opening cysteine and the closing phenylalanine or tryptophan. The order of the fields is V gene, clone size, J gene, D gene, CDR3 DNA, CDR3 protein. The D gene is left open where the match is weak. Only part of the rows carry a size: once, few, many, or a class if the clone is expanded.

v_gene: TRBV5-1
abundance: -
j_gene: TRBJ1-1
d_gene: -
CDR3nt: TGCGCCAGCAGCTTGGCCTTGGCGGGGAGCACTGAAGCTTTCTTT
CDR3aa: CASSLALAGSTEAFF

v_gene: TRBV25-1
abundance: -
j_gene: TRBJ1-5
d_gene: -
CDR3nt: TGTGCCAGCAGCTGGAGGGCAGTTGGGGCTTCTCAGCCCCAGCATTTT
CDR3aa: CASSWRAVGASQPQHF

v_gene: TRBV5-1
abundance: -
j_gene: TRBJ1-4
d_gene: -
CDR3nt: TGCGCCAGCAGCTTGCGGGGGAATAATGAAAAACTGTTTTTT
CDR3aa: CASSLRGNNEKLFF

v_gene: TRBV5-4
abundance: -
j_gene: TRBJ2-5
d_gene: -
CDR3nt: TGTGCCAGCAGCTTGACTAGGGCTGTCCAAGAGACCCAGTACTTC
CDR3aa: CASSLTRAVQETQYF

v_gene: TRBV27
abundance: -
j_gene: TRBJ1-1
d_gene: -
CDR3nt: TGTGCCAGCAACCCTCGGGGGGGTAACACTGAAGCTTTCTTT
CDR3aa: CASNPRGGNTEAFF

v_gene: TRBV19
abundance: few
j_gene: TRBJ2-1
d_gene: TRBD2
CDR3nt: TGTGCCAGTAGTAGCGGGAGTGGGGGCAATGAGCAGTTCTTC
CDR3aa: CASSSGSGGNEQFF

v_gene: TRBV7-9
abundance: -
j_gene: TRBJ2-2
d_gene: TRBD2
CDR3nt: TGTGCCAGCAGCCCGCCTAGCGGGAGCGCGAACACCGGGGAGCTGTTTTTT
CDR3aa: CASSPPSGSANTGELFF

v_gene: TRBV27
abundance: -
j_gene: TRBJ1-4
d_gene: -
CDR3nt: TGTGCCAGCGGCCCCGATGGAGGGACTAATGAAAAACTGTTTTTT
CDR3aa: CASGPDGGTNEKLFF

v_gene: TRBV5-1
abundance: -
j_gene: TRBJ2-4
d_gene: TRBD1
CDR3nt: TGCGCCAGCAGCTTGGGACAGGGACCAAACATTCAGTACTTC
CDR3aa: CASSLGQGPNIQYF

v_gene: TRBV30
abundance: many
j_gene: TRBJ2-5
d_gene: -
CDR3nt: TGTGCCTGGTCTCGGGATCAAGAGACCCAGTACTTC
CDR3aa: CAWSRDQETQYF

v_gene: TRBV5-6
abundance: few
j_gene: TRBJ2-1
d_gene: -
CDR3nt: TGTGCCAGCAGCTTATTCCAGCGCACCCACAATGAGCAGTTCTTC
CDR3aa: CASSLFQRTHNEQFF

v_gene: TRBV25-1
abundance: -
j_gene: TRBJ1-1
d_gene: -
CDR3nt: TGTGCCAGCAGTGAATTTGTGGGAGAGAACACTGAAGCTTTCTTT
CDR3aa: CASSEFVGENTEAFF

v_gene: TRBV9
abundance: -
j_gene: TRBJ1-4
d_gene: -
CDR3nt: TGTGCCAGCAGCGTAGCCCCGGTCGGGTATGCAACTAATGAAAAACTGTTTTTT
CDR3aa: CASSVAPVGYATNEKLFF

v_gene: TRBV28
abundance: few
j_gene: TRBJ1-5
d_gene: -
CDR3nt: TGTGCCAGCACATCGGACATCCTGCCCCAGCATTTT
CDR3aa: CASTSDILPQHF

v_gene: TRBV5-1
abundance: -
j_gene: TRBJ1-1
d_gene: TRBD1
CDR3nt: TGCGCCAGCAGCTCCGGACAGGGAGGAAACACTGAAGCTTTCTTT
CDR3aa: CASSSGQGGNTEAFF

v_gene: TRBV2
abundance: -
j_gene: TRBJ2-5
d_gene: -
CDR3nt: TGTGCCAGCAGTGAAGGGAGACGAGAGACCCAGTACTTC
CDR3aa: CASSEGRRETQYF

v_gene: TRBV28
abundance: -
j_gene: TRBJ1-1
d_gene: TRBD1
CDR3nt: TGTGCCAGCAGGGGGGCGGACAGGGCGAACACTGAAGCTTTCTTT
CDR3aa: CASRGADRANTEAFF

v_gene: TRBV7-2
abundance: -
j_gene: TRBJ1-5
d_gene: -
CDR3nt: TGTGCCAGCAGCCCGACGACGGAGAGTTCCCAGCATTTT
CDR3aa: CASSPTTESSQHF

v_gene: TRBV11-2
abundance: few
j_gene: TRBJ2-5
d_gene: TRBD2
CDR3nt: TGTGCCAGCAGCTTAGGGATAGCGGGAGGCGGGGGAGAGACCCAGTACTTC
CDR3aa: CASSLGIAGGGGETQYF

v_gene: TRBV30
abundance: -
j_gene: TRBJ1-1
d_gene: TRBD1
CDR3nt: TGTGCCTGGAGTGGACAGGGGAGGGCTGAAGCTTTCTTT
CDR3aa: CAWSGQGRAEAFF

v_gene: TRBV19
abundance: -
j_gene: TRBJ2-5
d_gene: TRBD1
CDR3nt: TGTGCCAGTAGTAACCGGGACAGGGGTGGTGAGACCCAGTACTTC
CDR3aa: CASSNRDRGGETQYF

v_gene: TRBV5-4
abundance: -
j_gene: TRBJ2-5
d_gene: TRBD2
CDR3nt: TGTGCCAGCAGCTTAAGCGGGGGCCCGACCCAGTACTTC
CDR3aa: CASSLSGGPTQYF

v_gene: TRBV9
abundance: -
j_gene: TRBJ2-2
d_gene: -
CDR3nt: TGTGCCAGCAGCCCGTCTATGACCGGGGAGCTGTTTTTT
CDR3aa: CASSPSMTGELFF

v_gene: TRBV5-1
abundance: -
j_gene: TRBJ1-6
d_gene: TRBD1
CDR3nt: TGCGCCAGCAGCTCGGACAGGGTGGGCGGTTGGAATTCACCCCTCCACTTT
CDR3aa: CASSSDRVGGWNSPLHF

v_gene: TRBV5-1
abundance: -
j_gene: TRBJ2-3
d_gene: TRBD1
CDR3nt: TGCGCCAGCACCCGACAGGGGAGGAGGACAGATACGCAGTATTTT
CDR3aa: CASTRQGRRTDTQYF

v_gene: TRBV30
abundance: -
j_gene: TRBJ1-1
d_gene: TRBD1
CDR3nt: TGTGCCCTACTGACAGGGTTGGGCACTGAAGCTTTCTTT
CDR3aa: CALLTGLGTEAFF

v_gene: TRBV9
abundance: -
j_gene: TRBJ2-1
d_gene: -
CDR3nt: TGTGCCAGCAGCACCCATACTAGGAGTCCGTTCTTC
CDR3aa: CASSTHTRSPFF

v_gene: TRBV12-3/TRBV12-4
abundance: -
j_gene: TRBJ1-5
d_gene: -
CDR3nt: TGTGCCAGCAGTTTAGGGCTGGGGCACCAGCATTTT
CDR3aa: CASSLGLGHQHF

v_gene: TRBV19
abundance: -
j_gene: TRBJ1-6
d_gene: -
CDR3nt: TGTGCCAGTAGTGGAGGTTGGGGGAGGGGCTCACCCCTCCACTTT
CDR3aa: CASSGGWGRGSPLHF

v_gene: TRBV2
abundance: -
j_gene: TRBJ1-6
d_gene: TRBD1
CDR3nt: TGTGCCAGCAGTGAAGGGAAGGGACAGGGTTTCGGCTCACCCCTCCACTTT
CDR3aa: CASSEGKGQGFGSPLHF

v_gene: TRBV3-1/TRBV3-2
abundance: once
j_gene: TRBJ1-2
d_gene: -
CDR3nt: TGTGCCAGCAGCGACCTTGGGGAGCCCGGAGCCTTC
CDR3aa: CASSDLGEPGAF

v_gene: TRBV6-4
abundance: -
j_gene: TRBJ2-1
d_gene: TRBD1
CDR3nt: TGTGCCAGCAGTGATTCCGACAGGGGAGAGCAGTTCTTC
CDR3aa: CASSDSDRGEQFF

v_gene: TRBV28
abundance: -
j_gene: TRBJ2-1
d_gene: -
CDR3nt: TGTGCCAGCAGTTTATATAGCGCCTACAATGAGCAGTTCTTC
CDR3aa: CASSLYSAYNEQFF

v_gene: TRBV3-1/TRBV3-2
abundance: -
j_gene: TRBJ1-3
d_gene: -
CDR3nt: TGTGCCAGCAGCGACCCAACAGGGACTGGAAACACCATATATTTT
CDR3aa: CASSDPTGTGNTIYF

v_gene: TRBV7-2
abundance: -
j_gene: TRBJ2-1
d_gene: TRBD2
CDR3nt: TGTGCCAGCAGCTTAGAGCTAGCGGGAGGATACGAGCAGTTCTTC
CDR3aa: CASSLELAGGYEQFF

v_gene: TRBV6-5
abundance: -
j_gene: TRBJ1-2
d_gene: -
CDR3nt: TGTGCCAGCAGTTCTTTCCAGGGGAGCTATGGCTACACCTTC
CDR3aa: CASSSFQGSYGYTF

v_gene: TRBV29-1
abundance: few
j_gene: TRBJ1-2
d_gene: TRBD1
CDR3nt: TGCAGCGTTGACGGGACAGGCCGTTACTATGGCTACACCTTC
CDR3aa: CSVDGTGRYYGYTF

v_gene: TRBV19
abundance: -
j_gene: TRBJ1-1
d_gene: TRBD1
CDR3nt: TGTGCCAGTAGTCAATGGACAGGGAAGCTAACTTTCTTT
CDR3aa: CASSQWTGKLTFF

v_gene: TRBV6-4
abundance: -
j_gene: TRBJ2-3
d_gene: TRBD2
CDR3nt: TGTGCCAGCAGTGGCGGGGCTAGCGGGAGGGAAAGCACAGATACGCAGTATTTT
CDR3aa: CASSGGASGRESTDTQYF

v_gene: TRBV6-4
abundance: -
j_gene: TRBJ2-3
d_gene: -
CDR3nt: TGTGCCAGCAGTGAGGCCCCCTTCATATATACGCAGTATTTT
CDR3aa: CASSEAPFIYTQYF

v_gene: TRBV2
abundance: -
j_gene: TRBJ1-2
d_gene: -
CDR3nt: TGTGCCAGCGCAGGGGACGGCTACACCTTC
CDR3aa: CASAGDGYTF

v_gene: TRBV18
abundance: -
j_gene: TRBJ1-6
d_gene: TRBD1
CDR3nt: TGTGCCAGCTCACCCGGACAGGGGTATAATTCACCCCTCCACTTT
CDR3aa: CASSPGQGYNSPLHF

v_gene: TRBV6-2/TRBV6-3
abundance: -
j_gene: TRBJ1-2
d_gene: -
CDR3nt: TGTGCCAGCAGTTTTGGCACCTATGGCTACACCTTC
CDR3aa: CASSFGTYGYTF

v_gene: TRBV5-1
abundance: -
j_gene: TRBJ2-2
d_gene: TRBD1
CDR3nt: TGCGCCAGCAGCTTGTCCGGGACAGGGGGCAACACCGGGGAGCTGTTTTTT
CDR3aa: CASSLSGTGGNTGELFF

v_gene: TRBV6-5
abundance: few
j_gene: TRBJ1-1
d_gene: TRBD1
CDR3nt: TGTGCCAGCAGTACAGGGGTGACTGAAGCTTTCTTT
CDR3aa: CASSTGVTEAFF

v_gene: TRBV9
abundance: many
j_gene: TRBJ2-2
d_gene: -
CDR3nt: TGTGCCAGCAGCACCCAGGGACAGAACACCGGGGAGCTGTTTTTT
CDR3aa: CASSTQGQNTGELFF

v_gene: TRBV7-8
abundance: -
j_gene: TRBJ1-4
d_gene: -
CDR3nt: TGTGCCAGCAGCCCAACGAGGGATGGGTTGGGGAAACTGTTTTTT
CDR3aa: CASSPTRDGLGKLFF

v_gene: TRBV9
abundance: -
j_gene: TRBJ1-3
d_gene: TRBD1
CDR3nt: TGTGCCAGCACCAACCTGATCGCCCGACAGGGAGTTATGGATCAGCCCAACACCATATATTTT
CDR3aa: CASTNLIARQGVMDQPNTIYF

v_gene: TRBV13
abundance: once
j_gene: TRBJ1-2
d_gene: TRBD1
CDR3nt: TGTGCCAGCAGCTTACAACTGGGACAGCTCGAAGATGGCTACACCTTC
CDR3aa: CASSLQLGQLEDGYTF

v_gene: TRBV10-2
abundance: once
j_gene: TRBJ2-2
d_gene: TRBD2
CDR3nt: TGCGCCAGCAGCGAGACTAGCGGCGGGGAGCTGTTTTTT
CDR3aa: CASSETSGGELFF

v_gene: TRBV28
abundance: -
j_gene: TRBJ2-3
d_gene: -
CDR3nt: TGTGCCAGCAGTTTTTTCGGCACAGATACGCAGTATTTT
CDR3aa: CASSFFGTDTQYF

v_gene: TRBV4-1
abundance: -
j_gene: TRBJ1-2
d_gene: TRBD1
CDR3nt: TGCGCCAGCAGCCACCAGATCCGGGACAGGGCAAGCTACACCTTC
CDR3aa: CASSHQIRDRASYTF

v_gene: TRBV9
abundance: -
j_gene: TRBJ2-1
d_gene: -
CDR3nt: TGTGCCAGCAGCGTAGGGGCTGCCCCCAATGAGCAGTTCTTC
CDR3aa: CASSVGAAPNEQFF

v_gene: TRBV4-3
abundance: -
j_gene: TRBJ1-5
d_gene: TRBD1
CDR3nt: TGCGCCAGCAGCCAAGATTACGGGGCAGGGGGCATCAATCAGCCCCAGCATTTT
CDR3aa: CASSQDYGAGGINQPQHF

v_gene: TRBV30
abundance: -
j_gene: TRBJ1-3
d_gene: -
CDR3nt: TGTGCCTGGAGTGTACAAGTAGGAAACACCATATATTTT
CDR3aa: CAWSVQVGNTIYF